The 24 T cell receptor beta chains given below trace back to one sample, sequenced in a study of shared clonotypes between healthy human individuals. Data came from immunoSEQ multiplex PCR; TCRdb stores just in-frame clones and leaves some out. The sample consists of hundreds of thousands of clones, less than 85% of them appearing once. Sequencing was carried out using memory CD4+ T cells sorted from blood. Sample subset: CD45RA-negative fraction. All receptors derive from a woman between 25 and 40 years old in good health.

The J gene is TRBJ2-1, the V gene TRBV21-1. TRBV21-1 is tagged as a pseudogene. The CDR3 has 16 amino acids. The CDR3 DNA sequence: TGTGCCAGCAGCAAATTCCAAAGACCCTCCTACAATGAGCAGTTCTTC. Its translation is CASSKFQRPSYNEQFF.

This chain links TRBV6-5 with TRBJ2-7; maybe TRBD1 (7 bases). V was clipped by 6 bases and J by 6 bases, with 15 bases between them. Germline CDR1 is MNHEY and CDR2 is SVGAGI. This CDR3 region has 13 residues. The CDR3 spells CASSPGGGREQYF. The CDR3 bases are TGTGCCAGCAGCCCAGGAGGGGGCCGCGAGCAGTACTTC.

The chain has TRBV2 and TRBJ2-6; D not certain. Deletions cut 7 bases from V and 0 bases from J, with 7 bases between. Germline assignment: CDR1 SNHLY and CDR2 FYNNEI. This CDR3 has 14 residues. The CDR3 DNA is TGTGCCAGCACCCTGCTCTCTGGGGCCAACGTCCTGACTTTC. Translated: CASTLLSGANVLTF.

The chain couples TRBV4-1 to TRBJ2-1, with 9 bases fitting TRBD2. Looked up from germline, CDR1 is MGHRA and CDR2 is YSYEKL. The CDR3 runs 15 residues. V shed 1 base, J shed 8 bases, and the junction held 6 bases outside the gene matches. Here the CDR3 reads CASSQVPLAGYEQFF. The DNA for the CDR3 is TGCGCCAGCAGCCAAGTGCCCCTAGCGGGGTATGAGCAGTTCTTC.

Regarding this clone: This sequence may be a read error, since a much larger clone differs from it by one base. Different DNA sequences within this sample yield the same CDR3. The chain uses TRBV5-4 and TRBJ1-2, with D possibly being TRBD1 (6 bases). The V end lost 0 bases, the J end lost 2 bases, and 8 bases lay between the germline ends. Germline-derived CDR1 and CDR2 are SGHNT and YYREEE (reference sequence). The CDR3 covers 14 residues. The CDR3 sequence: CASSLGGANYGYTF. The CDR3 coding sequence is TGTGCCAGCAGCTTGGGGGGGGCGAACTATGGCTACACCTTC.

This clone was found a few times. A much bigger clone sits one base away, suggesting this may be a read error. This chain uses TRBV28 with TRBJ2-3; 14 positions match TRBD2. The CDR3 has 15 residues. Looked up from germline, CDR1 is MDHEN and CDR2 is SYDVKM. V dropped 3 bases and J dropped 4; count of bases not matched to a gene: 0. For the CDR3, the DNA is TGTGCCAGCAGTTTGGGACTAGCGGGAGCAGATACGCAGTATTTT. This encodes CASSLGLAGADTQYF.

The DNA of the CDR3 is TGTGCCAGCAGTGAAAGGGGGGCAGGGAGGAATGGCTACACCTTC. Amino acid sequence: CASSERGAGRNGYTF. The rearrangement joins TRBV6-1 to TRBJ1-2, with D tentatively TRBD1 (6 bases). Germline CDR1 reads MNHNS; CDR2 reads SASEGT. The V end was cut by 2 bases, the J end by 6 bases, with 16 bases between. This CDR3 has 15 residues.

The chain joins TRBV4-2 to TRBJ2-1; 11 positions match TRBD2. V lost 4 bases, J lost 4 bases, and 9 bases stayed unmatched. CDR3 length: 17 residues. CDR1 is LGHNA and CDR2 is YNFKEQ in the germline V gene. The CDR3 spells CASSLRTGTSGYNEQFF. CDR3 bases: TGTGCCAGCAGCCTCCGAACCGGGACTAGCGGATACAATGAGCAGTTCTTC.

The rearrangement uses TRBV18 and TRBJ2-1; 10 nucleotides match TRBD1. V was pared by 3 bases and J by 4 bases, with 0 bases of the junction left unmatched. The CDR3 extends over 14 amino acids. Per germline, CDR1 KGHSH and CDR2 LQKENI. CDR3 loop: CASSPGQGYNEQFF. CDR3 nucleotide sequence: TGTGCCAGCTCACCGGGACAGGGGTACAATGAGCAGTTCTTC.

The rearrangement links TRBV7-2 to TRBJ2-1; D is perhaps TRBD1 or TRBD2 (5 bases each). Trimming cost V 4 bases and J 7 bases, with 20 bases left between them. The CDR3 is 16 residues long. Germline values: CDR1 SGHTA, CDR2 FQGNSA. The CDR3 loop is CASSSSTGTAKNEQFF. The DNA of the CDR3 is TGTGCCAGCAGCTCATCGACCGGGACGGCTAAGAATGAGCAGTTCTTC.

This clone has just a few counts. The J gene is TRBJ1-1, the V gene TRBV5-1; TRBD1 agrees at 7 bases. Germline CDR1 SGHRS, CDR2 YFSETQ. V dropped 3 bases and J dropped 1; count of bases not matched to a gene: 3. The CDR3 is 14 residues long. CDR3 sequence reads: CASSWDSRNTEAFF. For the CDR3, the DNA is TGCGCCAGCAGCTGGGACAGTCGGAACACTGAAGCTTTCTTT.

This clone occurred a few times. The J gene is TRBJ2-7, the V gene TRBV11-3; no clear D gene. Germline CDR1 and CDR2: SGHNT and YENEEA. Trimming left V 2 bases short and J 3 bases short, with 5 bases between. The CDR3 covers 12 residues. CDR3 DNA sequence: TGTGCCAGCAGCTTAACTGACTACGAGCAGTACTTC. It translates to CASSLTDYEQYF.

The rearrangement uses TRBV2 and TRBJ1-1; unclear D gene. Germline V gene data show CDR1 as SNHLY and CDR2 as FYNNEI. CDR3 length: 12 residues. Trimming left V 4 bases short and J 5 bases short, with 8 bases between. The CDR3, as DNA: TGTGCCAGCAGTGTCGGGCGGACTGAAGCTTTCTTT. Translation: CASSVGRTEAFF.

Worth noting for this clone: The junction shows a germline mismatch at one end, possibly a read error. In DNA form, the CDR3 reads TGTGCCACCAGTCCCCTTCATACAGGGATCAATCAGCCCCAGCATTTT. Its protein is CATSPLHTGINQPQHF. The chain carries TRBV28 and TRBJ1-5, with D maybe TRBD1 (6 bases). This CDR3 spans 16 amino acids. Germline CDR1 reads MDHEN; CDR2 reads SYDVKM.

The chain combines TRBV28 with TRBJ1-5, with 9 bases fitting TRBD1. CDR3 length equals 15 residues. CDR1 MDHEN and CDR2 SYDVKM come from the germline V gene. With 6 bases clipped from V and 7 bases from J, the junction kept 10 bases outside the gene matches. As DNA, the CDR3 is TGTGCCAGCAGGAACCGGGACAGGGTGTACCAGCCCCAGCATTTT. Its protein is CASRNRDRVYQPQHF.

The CDR3 protein is CASSARGRGVMKQYF. In DNA form, the CDR3 reads TGTGCCAGCAGTGCCCGGGGCAGGGGGGTTATGAAGCAGTACTTC. The V gene is TRBV28, the J gene TRBJ2-7; tentative D call: TRBD1 (7 bases). CDR1 is MDHEN and CDR2 is SYDVKM in the germline V gene. Trimming shortened V by 5 bases and J by 8 bases, and 22 bases separated the two germline ends. The length of the CDR3 is 15 residues.

Only a few counts were recorded for this clone. V usage is TRBV28 and J usage is TRBJ1-1, with TRBD1 matching over 10 bases. Germline V gene data show CDR1 as MDHEN and CDR2 as SYDVKM. V trimming: 8 bases; J trimming: 4 bases; junction bases outside the gene matches: 4. This CDR3 has 13 residues. CDR3: CASGRTGGTEAFF. The CDR3 coding sequence is TGTGCCAGCGGGAGGACAGGGGGCACTGAAGCTTTCTTT.

The rearrangement links TRBV28 to TRBJ1-4, with TRBD1 as a possible D gene (5 bases). In germline, CDR1 is MDHEN, CDR2 SYDVKM. The CDR3 is 15 amino acids. Deletions cut 7 bases from V and 0 bases from J, with 12 bases between. CDR3 protein: CASKGPPATNEKLFF. CDR3 bases: TGTGCCAGCAAGGGACCGCCGGCAACTAATGAAAAACTGTTTTTT.

This chain connects TRBV5-1 to TRBJ1-5; perhaps TRBD1 as D (5 bases). In germline, CDR1 is SGHRS, CDR2 YFSETQ. V gave up 4 bases and J gave up 5 bases, with 19 bases separating them. The CDR3 is made up of 16 amino acids. The CDR3 loop is CASSRHDRILHQPQHF. CDR3 nucleotides: TGCGCCAGCAGCAGGCACGACAGAATTCTTCATCAGCCCCAGCATTTT.

V and J are TRBV4-1 and TRBJ2-1; TRBD2 matches 13 bases. CDR1 is MGHRA, CDR2 YSYEKL, per germline. Trimming took 6 bases from V and 2 from J; bases not matched to a gene: 4. This CDR3 has 16 amino acids. CDR3 sequence: CASRGTSGTAYNEQFF. The CDR3 DNA reads TGCGCCAGCAGAGGGACTAGCGGGACGGCCTACAATGAGCAGTTCTTC.

The chain recombines TRBV11-3 with TRBJ1-1; 7 bases are a match to TRBD1. CDR3 length equals 13 residues. Germline V gives CDR1 SGHNT, CDR2 YENEEA. V lost 6 bases and J lost 2; bases outside the gene matches: 3. The DNA for the CDR3 is TGTGCCAGCAGTCGACAGGGCAACACTGAAGCTTTCTTT. It yields the protein CASSRQGNTEAFF.

This chain joins TRBV19 and TRBJ1-3; TRBD1 is a possible D gene (6 bases). V lost 7 bases, J lost 0 bases, and 16 bases lay in between. CDR1 is LNHDA, CDR2 SQIVND, per germline (reference sequence). The CDR3 has 16 amino acids. The CDR3 nucleotides read TGTGCCAGTAATAAGAGGGGGTCCAGCTCTGGAAACACCATATATTTT. This sequence encodes CASNKRGSSSGNTIYF.

The V call is TRBV14, the J call TRBJ2-1, with D possibly being TRBD2 (6 bases). Trimming removed 3 bases at V and 4 bases at J, with 19 bases between. From germline, CDR1 is SGHDN and CDR2 FVKESK. The CDR3 covers 17 residues. CDR3 sequence (DNA): TGTGCCAGCAGCCATCGACCTCCGACTAGTCAATACAATGAGCAGTTCTTC. This gives the protein CASSHRPPTSQYNEQFF.

This clone was found a few times. The rearrangement uses TRBV11-2 and TRBJ2-1, with D perhaps matching TRBD2 (7 bases). The germline CDR1 and CDR2 sequences are SGHAT and FQNNGV. Trimming left V 4 bases short and J 7 bases short, with 14 bases between. The CDR3 has 14 amino acids. The chain's CDR3 is CASSSDGGLNEQFF. In DNA, the CDR3 is TGTGCCAGCAGCTCGGACGGGGGGCTTAATGAGCAGTTCTTC.